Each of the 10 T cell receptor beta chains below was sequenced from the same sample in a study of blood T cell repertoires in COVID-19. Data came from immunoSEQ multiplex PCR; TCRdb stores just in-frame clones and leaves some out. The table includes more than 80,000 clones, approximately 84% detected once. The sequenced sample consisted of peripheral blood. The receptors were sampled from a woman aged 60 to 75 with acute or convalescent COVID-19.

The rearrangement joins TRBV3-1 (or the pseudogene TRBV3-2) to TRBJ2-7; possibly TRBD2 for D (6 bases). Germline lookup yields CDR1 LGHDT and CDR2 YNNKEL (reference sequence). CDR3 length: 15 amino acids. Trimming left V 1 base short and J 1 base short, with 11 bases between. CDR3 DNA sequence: TGTGCCAGCAGCCAAGGAGTAGCGGTATCCTACGAGCAGTACTTC. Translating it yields CASSQGVAVSYEQYF.

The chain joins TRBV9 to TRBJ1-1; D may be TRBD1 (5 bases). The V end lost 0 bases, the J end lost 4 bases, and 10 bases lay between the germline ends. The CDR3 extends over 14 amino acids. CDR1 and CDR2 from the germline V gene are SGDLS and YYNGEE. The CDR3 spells CASSVGGIVTEAFF. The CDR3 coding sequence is TGTGCCAGCAGCGTAGGGGGCATAGTCACTGAAGCTTTCTTT. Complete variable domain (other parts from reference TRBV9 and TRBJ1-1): DSGVTQTPKHLITATGQRVTLRCSPRSGDLSVYWYQQSLDQGLQFLIQYYNGEERAKGNILERFSAQQFPDLHSELNLSSLELGDSALYFCASSVGGIVTEAFFGQGTRLTVV.

Here the CDR3 reads CASTMTGNTEAFF. In DNA form, the CDR3 reads TGTGCCAGCACGATGACAGGGAACACTGAAGCTTTCTTT. The chain joins TRBV6-5 to TRBJ1-1, with D maybe TRBD1 (6 bases). The CDR3 is made up of 13 amino acids. Per germline, CDR1 MNHEY and CDR2 SVGAGI. The V end was cut by 7 bases, the J end by 1 base, with 10 bases between.

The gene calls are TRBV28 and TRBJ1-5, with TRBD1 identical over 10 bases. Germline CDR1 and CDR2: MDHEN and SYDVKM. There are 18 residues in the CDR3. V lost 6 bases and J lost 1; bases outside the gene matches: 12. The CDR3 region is CASRKPGQGYVSNQPQHF. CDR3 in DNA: TGTGCCAGCAGAAAACCGGGACAGGGGTATGTAAGCAATCAGCCCCAGCATTTT.

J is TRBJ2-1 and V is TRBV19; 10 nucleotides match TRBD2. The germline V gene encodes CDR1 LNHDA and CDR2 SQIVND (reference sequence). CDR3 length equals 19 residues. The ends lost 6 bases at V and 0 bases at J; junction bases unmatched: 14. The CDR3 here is CASSRSGTSALISYNEQFF. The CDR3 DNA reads TGTGCCAGTAGCCGATCCGGGACTAGCGCTTTGATCTCCTACAATGAGCAGTTCTTC.

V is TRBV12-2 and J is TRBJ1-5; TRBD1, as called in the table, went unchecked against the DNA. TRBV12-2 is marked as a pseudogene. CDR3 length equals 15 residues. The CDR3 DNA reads TGTGCAAGTCGCTCTCCGGGACAGGACAATCAGCCCCAGCATTTT. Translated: CASRSPGQDNQPQHF.

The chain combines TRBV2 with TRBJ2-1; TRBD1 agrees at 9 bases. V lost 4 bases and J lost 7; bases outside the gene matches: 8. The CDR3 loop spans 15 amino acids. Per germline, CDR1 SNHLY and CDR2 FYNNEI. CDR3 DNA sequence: TGTGCCAGCAGTGCCGGGACAGGGAGGCCTAATGAGCAGTTCTTC. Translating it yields CASSAGTGRPNEQFF.

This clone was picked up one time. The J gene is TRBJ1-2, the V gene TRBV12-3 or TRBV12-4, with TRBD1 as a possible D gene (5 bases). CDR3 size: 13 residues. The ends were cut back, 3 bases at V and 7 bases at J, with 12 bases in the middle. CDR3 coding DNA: TGTGCCAGCAGTTTGGGGCAGGGCGGTGGCTACACCTTC. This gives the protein CASSLGQGGGYTF.

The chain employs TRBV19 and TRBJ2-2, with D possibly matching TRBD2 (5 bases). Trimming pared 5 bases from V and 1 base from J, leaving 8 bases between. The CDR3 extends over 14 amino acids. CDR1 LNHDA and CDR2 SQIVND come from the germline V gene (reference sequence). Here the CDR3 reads CASSASGNTGELFF. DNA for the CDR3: TGTGCCAGTAGTGCCAGCGGGAACACCGGGGAGCTGTTTTTT.

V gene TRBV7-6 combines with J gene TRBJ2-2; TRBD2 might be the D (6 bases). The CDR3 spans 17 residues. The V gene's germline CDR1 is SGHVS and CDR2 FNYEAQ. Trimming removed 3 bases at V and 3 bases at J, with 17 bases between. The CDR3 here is CASSFPLSSVDTGELFF. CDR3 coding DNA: TGTGCCAGCAGCTTTCCTCTGTCTAGCGTGGACACCGGGGAGCTGTTTTTT.